Listed here are 21 T cell receptor beta chains from one sample, sequenced in a study of T cell responses to AZD1222 COVID-19 vaccine. The protocol was immunoSEQ multiplex PCR, while the TCRdb copy is restricted to in-frame clones and leaves out a portion. The sample holds about 120,000 clones; 80% to 90% are singletons and the top ten take over 8%. The sequences come from peripheral blood, collected on day 0 of AZD1222 vaccination. These receptor sequences come from an adult in good health.

The CDR3 here is CASSQNGGGEQYF. The CDR3 DNA reads TGCGCCAGCAGCCAAAATGGTGGGGGCGAGCAGTACTTC. The chain links TRBV4-1 to TRBJ2-7; the D gene could be TRBD1 or TRBD2 (5 bases each). The V gene's germline CDR1 is MGHRA and CDR2 YSYEKL. There are 13 residues in the CDR3. Trimming left V 2 bases short and J 6 bases short, with 11 bases between.

The chain is built from TRBV2 and TRBJ2-2, with unresolved D. The V end lost 0 bases, the J end lost 4 bases, and 6 bases lay between the germline ends. Germline V lookup: CDR1 SNHLY, CDR2 FYNNEI. The CDR3 spans 14 residues. The CDR3 sequence is CASSEAPGTGELFF. The CDR3 nucleotides are TGTGCCAGCAGTGAAGCGCCGGGCACCGGGGAGCTGTTTTTT.

This clone was counted between two and nine times. V gene TRBV4-2 combines with J gene TRBJ2-7; D is undetermined. Germline V gene lookup returns CDR1 LGHNA and CDR2 YNFKEQ. V dropped 4 bases and J dropped 6 bases, with 7 bases sitting between them. CDR3 size: 11 residues. The CDR3: CASSLESEQYF. The CDR3 nucleotides read TGTGCCAGCAGCCTGGAGTCCGAGCAGTACTTC.

This sequence joins TRBV18 and TRBJ1-2, with D possibly TRBD1 on 5 matching bases. This CDR3 is built from 16 residues. The germline V gene encodes CDR1 KGHSH and CDR2 LQKENI. Between the trimmed V and J ends, which lost 3 bases and 5 bases, there was a span of 19 bases. The CDR3 reads CASSPPLDRAPYGYTF. The CDR3 nucleotides read TGTGCCAGCTCACCCCCCCTTGACAGAGCGCCTTATGGCTACACCTTC.

This rearrangement joins TRBV24-1 to TRBJ1-2; D uncertain. Trimming shortened V by 3 bases and J by 4 bases, and 8 bases separated the two germline ends. Germline V gene lookup returns CDR1 KGHDR and CDR2 SFDVKD. The CDR3 is 13 residues long. As DNA, the CDR3 is TGTGCCACCAGTGATGAGCAGGCCTATGGCTACACCTTC. Its protein product is CATSDEQAYGYTF.

The chain uses TRBV7-8 and TRBJ1-1; weak D call: TRBD1 (5 bases). Germline loops: CDR1 SGHVS, CDR2 FQNEAQ. V lost 4 bases, J lost 1 base, and 10 bases lay in between. This CDR3 spans 14 amino acids. In DNA, the CDR3 is TGTGCCAGCAGCTCGAGGGGAGGGAACACTGAAGCTTTCTTT. As protein: CASSSRGGNTEAFF.

The CDR3 DNA reads TGTGCCAGCAGCTCGGACGGACCGAACACCGGGGAGCTGTTTTTT. Translating gives CASSSDGPNTGELFF. The rearrangement links TRBV5-5 to TRBJ2-2, with D unclear. The CDR3 is made up of 15 amino acids. In germline, CDR1 is SGHKS, CDR2 YYEKEE (reference sequence). Trimming removed 3 bases at V and 0 bases at J, with 9 bases between. Using reference TRBV5-5 and TRBJ2-2 for the parts outside the CDR3, the full variable domain is DAGVTQSPTHLIKTRGQQVTLRCSPISGHKSVSWYQQVLGQGPQFIFQYYEKEERGRGNFPDRFSARQFPNYSSELNVNALLLGDSALYLCASSSDGPNTGELFFGEGSRLTVL.

This chain joins TRBV7-9 and TRBJ2-1; 10 positions agree with TRBD2. Germline loops: CDR1 SEHNR, CDR2 FQNEAQ (reference sequence). After removal of 3 bases from V and 4 bases from J, the junction contained 12 bases not matched to a gene. This CDR3 contains 18 residues. This CDR3 is CASSFTSGEIGRYNEQFF. As DNA, the CDR3 is TGTGCCAGCAGCTTTACTAGCGGGGAAATCGGAAGATACAATGAGCAGTTCTTC.

This rearrangement joins TRBV5-4 to TRBJ1-1; 8 nucleotides line up with TRBD1. The germline CDR1 and CDR2 sequences are SGHNT and YYREEE (reference sequence). J was trimmed by 1 base and V by 4 bases; bases with no gene match: 6. The CDR3 totals 15 residues. This CDR3 is CASSPGQERNTEAFF. CDR3 DNA: TGTGCCAGCAGCCCGGGACAGGAAAGGAACACTGAAGCTTTCTTT.

This chain links TRBV11-2 with TRBJ1-3; unclear D gene. Germline lookup yields CDR1 SGHAT and CDR2 FQNNGV. Trimming left V 2 bases short and J 0 bases short, with 8 bases between. The CDR3 has 15 amino acids. This CDR3 is CASSLSRYSGNTIYF. The CDR3 DNA is TGTGCCAGCAGCTTAAGCAGGTACTCTGGAAACACCATATATTTT. Filled out from reference TRBV11-2 and TRBJ1-3, the complete variable domain reads EAGVAQSPRYKIIEKRQSVAFWCNPISGHATLYWYQQILGQGPKLLIQFQNNGVVDDSQLPKDRFSAERLKGVDSTLKIQPAKLEDSAVYLCASSLSRYSGNTIYFGEGSWLTVV.

The V call is TRBV6-4, the J call TRBJ2-3; the D is unclear. V was pared by 3 bases and J by 6 bases, with 13 bases between. CDR1 and CDR2 from the germline V gene are MRHNA and SNTAGT. CDR3 length: 14 amino acids. The CDR3 region is CASSEQALGDTQYF. The DNA of the CDR3 is TGTGCCAGCAGTGAGCAGGCCCTTGGGGATACGCAGTATTTT.

This clone was observed a handful of times. V is TRBV10-3 and J is TRBJ2-1, with 9 bases aligning to TRBD1. J lost 3 bases, V lost 6 bases, and 6 bases had no gene match. This CDR3 contains 15 residues. Germline assignment: CDR1 ENHRY and CDR2 SYGVKD. The CDR3 is CAIRGGDRDYNEQFF. The CDR3 nucleotides read TGTGCCATCAGGGGAGGGGACAGGGACTACAATGAGCAGTTCTTC.

CDR3 sequence: CASILGSTDTQYF. The CDR3 DNA is TGTGCCAGCATCCTTGGCAGCACAGATACGCAGTATTTT. The rearrangement uses TRBV12-3 or TRBV12-4 and TRBJ2-3; D unclear. The ends were cut back, 7 bases at V and 0 bases at J, with 8 bases in the middle. This CDR3 is built from 13 residues.

The rearrangement uses TRBV13 and TRBJ1-5; D may be TRBD1 (5 bases). CDR3 length: 14 amino acids. With 5 bases removed from V and 5 bases from J, the gap between germline ends came to 13 bases. Germline-derived CDR1 and CDR2 are PRHDT and FYEKMQ (reference sequence). For the CDR3, the DNA is TGTGCCAGCAGCGCCGGGACTCTAGATCAGCCCCAGCATTTT. Translating gives CASSAGTLDQPQHF.

This clone turned up a few times. This rearrangement joins TRBV7-2 to TRBJ2-7; D remains ambiguous. Trimming shortened V by 0 bases and J by 5 bases, and 11 bases separated the two germline ends. This CDR3 is built from 14 residues. Germline assignment: CDR1 SGHTA and CDR2 FQGNSA. As DNA, the CDR3 is TGTGCCAGCAGCTTAGCGGTGGGTTGGAACGAGCAGTACTTC. Translated: CASSLAVGWNEQYF.

The rearrangement links TRBV24-1 to TRBJ1-1; perhaps TRBD1 as D (6 bases). CDR1 is KGHDR, CDR2 SFDVKD, per germline. The CDR3 is made up of 13 amino acids. Trimming shortened V by 7 bases and J by 4 bases, and 12 bases separated the two germline ends. CDR3 amino acids: CATRVDSGTEAFF. The CDR3 nucleotides read TGTGCCACCAGAGTGGACAGTGGCACTGAAGCTTTCTTT.

The chain carries TRBV7-2 and TRBJ1-2; TRBD1 matches 9 bases. The CDR3 is made up of 13 amino acids. Looked up from germline, CDR1 is SGHTA and CDR2 is FQGNSA. Germline trimming cut 4 bases from V and 8 bases from J; bases unmatched to any gene: 5. The CDR3 region is CASSSRTGVGYTF. The CDR3 region has the DNA TGTGCCAGCAGCTCCCGGACAGGGGTGGGCTACACCTTC.

The chain is built from TRBV30 and TRBJ1-1; D gene unclear. V dropped 4 bases and J dropped 4 bases, with 22 bases sitting between them. This CDR3 region has 16 residues. Germline V CDR1 and CDR2: GTSNPN, SVGIG (reference sequence). CDR3 coding DNA: TGTGCCTGGACCTCTTTTGGGTCCCGAGGGAGCACTGAAGCTTTCTTT. Its translation is CAWTSFGSRGSTEAFF.

This chain connects TRBV2 to TRBJ2-7; a possible D gene is TRBD1 (6 bases). Germline assignment: CDR1 SNHLY and CDR2 FYNNEI. There are 12 residues in the CDR3. Trimming removed 5 bases at V and 7 bases at J, with 12 bases between. The CDR3 DNA is TGTGCCAGCAGTATCTCAGGGGAAGAGCAGTACTTC. Translation gives CASSISGEEQYF.

This chain links TRBV19 with TRBJ1-5, with TRBD1 matching over 8 bases. CDR3 length: 16 amino acids. The J segment lost 7 bases and the V segment lost 4 bases, leaving 12 bases of the junction unmatched. Germline CDR1 and CDR2: LNHDA and SQIVND (reference sequence). DNA for the CDR3: TGTGCCAGTAGTAGTCCGACAGGGGAAATGAGCCAGCCCCAGCATTTT. Translating it yields CASSSPTGEMSQPQHF. Based on the CDR3 plus reference TRBV19 and TRBJ1-5, the full variable domain is DGGITQSPKYLFRKEGQNVTLSCEQNLNHDAMYWYRQDPGQGLRLIYYSQIVNDFQKGDIAEGYSVSREKKESFPLTVTSAQKNPTAFYLCASSSPTGEMSQPQHFGDGTRLSIL.

In its sample, this clone was seen once. V usage is TRBV20-1 and J usage is TRBJ2-1, with D perhaps matching TRBD1 (5 bases). Germline V gene sequence: CDR1 DFQATT, CDR2 SNEGSKA (reference sequence). V lost 3 bases and J 4 bases, leaving 16 bases between the germline ends. The CDR3 length is 15 residues. The chain's CDR3 is CSASGRRADYNEQFF. The CDR3 DNA sequence: TGCAGTGCTAGTGGCCGCAGGGCCGATTACAATGAGCAGTTCTTC.